The sequence of this T cell receptor (beta chain) was determined in a study of T cell responses to AZD1222 COVID-19 vaccine. Only in-frame clones appear in the TCRdb table, and some are missing; sequencing was by immunoSEQ multiplex PCR. The sample contains 65,000 to 95,000 clones, 80% to 90% of which appear only once. The length of the CDR3 is 14 residues. The V gene lost 6 bases and the J gene lost 4 bases, with 16 bases spanning the gap. Per germline, CDR1 SGHNT and CDR2 YYREEE (reference sequence). The genes are TRBV5-4 and TRBJ1-2, with D tentatively TRBD1 (6 bases). This sequence was found in an adult in good health. The sample consisted of peripheral blood, taken on day 0 of AZD1222 vaccination. The CDR3 DNA sequence: TGTGCCAGCAAGCAGACAGGCCCAAGCTATGGCTACACCTTC. The encoded protein is CASKQTGPSYGYTF.